The clone carrying this T cell receptor (beta chain) was seen a handful of times. Its antigen is currently unknown. This CDR3 region has 14 residues. Deletions cut 2 bases from V and 2 bases from J, with 10 bases between. Germline V lookup: CDR1 MDHEN, CDR2 SYDVKM. This entry comes from a study of CD4+ T cells in melanoma. Study-level findings and limits: Reportedly, melanoma neoantigen-specific CD4+ T cells showed varied differentiation states. A reported correlation linked neoantigen-specific CD4+ T cells to CD8+, macrophage and B cell function.

Measured with immunoSEQ multiplex PCR; TCRdb has only the in-frame clones, and not every one. The sample consists of 9,900 or so clones, about 63% of them appearing once. The gene calls are TRBV28 and TRBJ2-7; D call uncertain. The receptor was isolated from a human donor with melanoma. The sequencing input was cells from a culture (not recorded whether cultured in vitro). CDR3 in amino acids: CASSLAQAPYEQYF. CDR3 DNA: TGTGCCAGCAGTTTAGCGCAGGCACCCTACGAGCAGTACTTC.